This T cell receptor beta chain originates from a study of cytomegalovirus exposure and HLA in healthy donors. For the study at large: Approximately 190 million T cells yielded around 120 million unique TCR beta sequences in earlier analysis. Study results and limitations: According to reports, the classifier identified cytomegalovirus status with high specificity and sensitivity. About 87% or about 30% of the time was how often most TCR beta V segments were productive, according to an earlier analysis. Among donors in an Asian-associated ancestry cluster, a later analysis reportedly found fewer N-insertions than the approximately 700-donor mean.

The PCR made use of 60 Vbeta and 13 Jbeta primers. Only in-frame clones appear in the TCRdb table, and some are missing; sequencing was by immunoSEQ multiplex PCR. The sample carries about 120,000 clones, 67% recorded once. As for this clone: Its antigen is unidentified.

The sample consisted of PBMCs. This TCR derives from a man aged 18 to 35 in good health and CMV-seropositive.

The CDR3 loop is CASSLAPWRGVTDTQYF. The CDR3 coding sequence is TGTGCCAGCAGCTTGGCCCCCTGGCGGGGGGTTACAGATACGCAGTATTTT. The chain joins TRBV5-4 to TRBJ2-3; 8 bases agree with TRBD2. Germline CDR1 and CDR2: SGHNT and YYREEE (reference sequence). J was trimmed by 3 bases and V by 0 bases; bases with no gene match: 9. This CDR3 has 17 residues.